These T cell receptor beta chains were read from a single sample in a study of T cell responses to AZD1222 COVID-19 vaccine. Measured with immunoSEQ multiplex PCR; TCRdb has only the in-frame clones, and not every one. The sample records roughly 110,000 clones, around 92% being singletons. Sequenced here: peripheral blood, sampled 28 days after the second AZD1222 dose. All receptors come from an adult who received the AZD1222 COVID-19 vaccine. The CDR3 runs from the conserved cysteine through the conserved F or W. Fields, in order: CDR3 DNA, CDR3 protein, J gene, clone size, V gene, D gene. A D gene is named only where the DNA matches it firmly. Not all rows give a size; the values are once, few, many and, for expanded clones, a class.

TGCGCCAGCAGGCCTACAGGGGGGAACACTGAAGCTTTCTTT	CASRPTGGNTEAFF	TRBJ1-1	.	TRBV5-1	TRBD1
TGCGCCAGCAGCTTGGTAGGGGGCGAGCAGTACTTC	CASSLVGGEQYF	TRBJ2-7	.	TRBV5-1	.
TGTGCCACAACCGACTCCTTCGATGAGCAGTTCTTC	CATTDSFDEQFF	TRBJ2-1	.	TRBV2	.
TGTGCCAGCAGTTTCCCAAGCTCTGGAAACACCATATATTTT	CASSFPSSGNTIYF	TRBJ1-3	.	TRBV28	.
TGTGCCAGCAGCCAAGAGTGGCAGACTAATATCTATGGCTACACCTTC	CASSQEWQTNIYGYTF	TRBJ1-2	.	TRBV3-1/TRBV3-2	.
TGCGCCAGCAGCCATGAACTTGACAGATACGGGGAGCTGTTTTTT	CASSHELDRYGELFF	TRBJ2-2	.	TRBV4-3	.
TGTGCCAGCTCACCCCCGGGACAGGGGGCATACTATGGCTACACCTTC	CASSPPGQGAYYGYTF	TRBJ1-2	.	TRBV18	TRBD1
TGTGCCTGGAGTGTAAGGGGGATTGGCTACACCTTC	CAWSVRGIGYTF	TRBJ1-2	.	TRBV30	.
TGTGCCAGCAAATTAGCGGGGGGGAACCAAGAGACCCAGTACTTC	CASKLAGGNQETQYF	TRBJ2-5	.	TRBV6-5	TRBD2
TGCGCCAGCAGCTTGCGGGACAGGGTGGCGTACGAGCAGTACTTC	CASSLRDRVAYEQYF	TRBJ2-7	.	TRBV5-1	TRBD1
TGCAGCGTTGCCCACCGCACAGATACGCAGTATTTT	CSVAHRTDTQYF	TRBJ2-3	.	TRBV29-1	.
TGTGCCAGCAGTGAACAGGGATGGGACACTGAAGCTTTCTTT	CASSEQGWDTEAFF	TRBJ1-1	.	TRBV6-1	.
TGTGCCAGTAGTATGGACAGTTATTCACCCCTCCACTTT	CASSMDSYSPLHF	TRBJ1-6	.	TRBV19	.
TGTGCCAGCAAAACTGCCCCGGGGGCCGATGGCTACACCTTC	CASKTAPGADGYTF	TRBJ1-2	few	TRBV6-5	.
TGCGCCAGCAGCTTGGGTGGGGTTGCTAATGAAAAACTGTTTTTT	CASSLGGVANEKLFF	TRBJ1-4	.	TRBV5-1	.
TGTGCCAGCAGCCGGTTTGGGGGCTCTAACTACGAGCAGTACTTC	CASSRFGGSNYEQYF	TRBJ2-7	.	TRBV9	.
TGTGCCAGCTCACTGGGACCTGCGGTGGTTATCGATTCACCCCTCCACTTT	CASSLGPAVVIDSPLHF	TRBJ1-6	.	TRBV18	.
TGTGCCAGCAGCTTACAGGGGGCTTCTGAAAAACTGTTTTTT	CASSLQGASEKLFF	TRBJ1-4	.	TRBV5-4	TRBD1
TGCGCCAGCAGCCAAAGGACTAGCGGCTCGAACACCGGGGAGCTGTTTTTT	CASSQRTSGSNTGELFF	TRBJ2-2	.	TRBV4-3	TRBD2
TGCGCCAGCAGCTTGGATCAGGGCTCCTACAATGAGCAGTTCTTC	CASSLDQGSYNEQFF	TRBJ2-1	.	TRBV5-1	.
TGCGCCAGCAGCCTGCCGGAGGGGCAAGATTACGAGCAGTACTTC	CASSLPEGQDYEQYF	TRBJ2-7	.	TRBV5-1	.
TGCGCCAGCAGCCAAGTTGGGGGGCTCGGAAAACTGTTTTTT	CASSQVGGLGKLFF	TRBJ1-4	.	TRBV4-3	.
TGTGCCAGCAGTGAACGGGCAGGCCGGCTCATTCAGTACTTC	CASSERAGRLIQYF	TRBJ2-4	.	TRBV6-1	.
TGCGCCAGCAGCGACCGACAGGGCTACGAGCAGTACTTC	CASSDRQGYEQYF	TRBJ2-7	.	TRBV5-1	TRBD1
TGTGCCAGCAGCTCGATAGCGGGGGTAGGTACCGGGGAGCTGTTTTTT	CASSSIAGVGTGELFF	TRBJ2-2	.	TRBV7-2	TRBD2
TGCGCCAGCAGCCAAGATTCTCTGGGGGGGGCCTACGAGCAGTACTTC	CASSQDSLGGAYEQYF	TRBJ2-7	.	TRBV4-1	TRBD2
TGTGCCTGGAGTCAGCTTCGGGGTGTAAGCACTGAAGCTTTCTTT	CAWSQLRGVSTEAFF	TRBJ1-1	.	TRBV30	.
TGCAGCGCTGGACAGGAAGGTGGCTACACCTTC	CSAGQEGGYTF	TRBJ1-2	.	TRBV29-1	TRBD1
TGTGCCAGCAGCATTAGCGGGGGCCCTAGCACAGATACGCAGTATTTT	CASSISGGPSTDTQYF	TRBJ2-3	.	TRBV7-9	TRBD2
TGTGCCAGCAGTATACAGGGGGCGGGGGAAAAACTGTTTTTT	CASSIQGAGEKLFF	TRBJ1-4	.	TRBV28	TRBD1
TGTGCCAGCAGTTACGGGGGCGCGAACAATTCACCCCTCCACTTT	CASSYGGANNSPLHF	TRBJ1-6	.	TRBV6-2/TRBV6-3	.
TGTGCCAGCAGTCTCGGGGGGGGCTACACCTTC	CASSLGGGYTF	TRBJ1-2	.	TRBV12-3/TRBV12-4	.
TGTGCCAGCAGTCAGACATCCACTGAAGCTTTCTTT	CASSQTSTEAFF	TRBJ1-1	.	TRBV6-2/TRBV6-3	.
TGTGCCAGCAGCTTAAGATCAACTGGAAACACCATATATTTT	CASSLRSTGNTIYF	TRBJ1-3	.	TRBV11-3	.
TGTGCCAGCTCACCACGCGCGGGGGGAGCAGATACGCAGTATTTT	CASSPRAGGADTQYF	TRBJ2-3	.	TRBV18	TRBD2
TGTGCCAGTAGTATTGGCAGGGGCGACTATGGCTACACCTTC	CASSIGRGDYGYTF	TRBJ1-2	.	TRBV19	.
TGTGCCAGCAGCTTAGCGGCGGGGCAAAATCAGCCCCAGCATTTT	CASSLAAGQNQPQHF	TRBJ1-5	.	TRBV7-8	.
TGTGCCAGCCCCGGGACAGGGCTAGGTTCAACTGAAGCTTTCTTT	CASPGTGLGSTEAFF	TRBJ1-1	once	TRBV6-5	TRBD1
TGTGCCAGCAGTGGGGACAGGTCCTCCTACAATGAGCAGTTCTTC	CASSGDRSSYNEQFF	TRBJ2-1	.	TRBV2	TRBD1
TGTGCCAGCTCACCACCGAGGGGCACAGGATCACCCCTCCACTTT	CASSPPRGTGSPLHF	TRBJ1-6	.	TRBV18	.
TGTGCCAGCAGCATCACGGGCTATGGCTACACCTTC	CASSITGYGYTF	TRBJ1-2	once	TRBV13	.
TGTGCCAGCAGCATGGACAGAAGCCTAAACACTGAAGCTTTCTTT	CASSMDRSLNTEAFF	TRBJ1-1	.	TRBV7-6	.
TGTGCCAGTAGTAGGTTGTCAGGGGCTCAATATGGCTACACCTTC	CASSRLSGAQYGYTF	TRBJ1-2	once	TRBV19	.
TGTGCCAGCAGCACGGCAGACACCGTGGGCTATGGCTACACCTTC	CASSTADTVGYGYTF	TRBJ1-2	.	TRBV14	.
TGCGCCAGCAGCCACCTGACCTCTTACGAGCAGTACTTC	CASSHLTSYEQYF	TRBJ2-7	.	TRBV5-1	.
TGTGCCAGTAGTATTAACTTTCGGCAGGGCAGGGCCAATCAGCCCCAGCATTTT	CASSINFRQGRANQPQHF	TRBJ1-5	.	TRBV19	.
TGTGCCTGGAGTGTAGTAGCGGGCGGAGATACGCAGTATTTT	CAWSVVAGGDTQYF	TRBJ2-3	.	TRBV30	TRBD2
TGTGCCAGCAGCGAAGGGAGTTGGCAGGGTGGTGGCTACACCTTC	CASSEGSWQGGGYTF	TRBJ1-2	.	TRBV7-6	.
TGTGCCAGCAGTGAATTGGGGGCGGGCCCTATTCTCTATGGCTACACCTTC	CASSELGAGPILYGYTF	TRBJ1-2	.	TRBV25-1	.
TGTGCCAGCTCACCAAGGCAGGCAGATAATTCACCCCTCCACTTT	CASSPRQADNSPLHF	TRBJ1-6	once	TRBV18	.
TGTGCCAGCAAGTCTGGATTTGGTGAGCAGTACTTC	CASKSGFGEQYF	TRBJ2-7	.	TRBV2	.
TGCGCCAGCAGCTTGTCAGGGAGCACAGATACGCAGTATTTT	CASSLSGSTDTQYF	TRBJ2-3	.	TRBV5-1	.
TGTGCCACCAGCTACGGATTGAACACTGAAGCTTTCTTT	CATSYGLNTEAFF	TRBJ1-1	.	TRBV15	.
TGTGCCAGTAGTAAGGGCGGGAGCTCCTACAATGAGCAGTTCTTC	CASSKGGSSYNEQFF	TRBJ2-1	.	TRBV19	TRBD2
TGTGCCAGTAGTGCAAACCAGGACCATGGCTACACCTTC	CASSANQDHGYTF	TRBJ1-2	many	TRBV19	.
TGTGCCAGCAGTTACTTAGCGGGGACTGTACAGTTCTTC	CASSYLAGTVQFF	TRBJ2-1	.	TRBV6-2/TRBV6-3	TRBD2
TGTGCCAGCAGCTTGGAAAAATGGTTCTCCTATAATTCACCCCTCCACTTT	CASSLEKWFSYNSPLHF	TRBJ1-6	.	TRBV5-5	.
TGTGCCAGCAGTTTATTTGGACTAGCGGGTAGCTCCTACAATGAGCAGTTCTTC	CASSLFGLAGSSYNEQFF	TRBJ2-1	.	TRBV28	TRBD2
TGTGCCAGCAGCTTAGACAGTTTTGGCGAGCAGTACTTC	CASSLDSFGEQYF	TRBJ2-7	.	TRBV7-2	.